The rows below give T cell receptor beta chains drawn from one sample of a study of control samples from healthy donors and cancer patients. Produced via immunoSEQ multiplex PCR; TCRdb's table is partial and in-frame only. The sample has about 410,000 clones; 75% to 95% are singletons. The sequenced material came from PBMCs. The receptors were sampled from a man aged 40-55 years with head and neck cancer. CDR3s include the opening cysteine and the closing phenylalanine or tryptophan. A D gene is named only where the DNA matches it firmly. The size field is filled for only some rows; it gives once, few, many or a size class.

>.|.|TRBJ1-6|TRBV29-1
CSAGASYNSPLHF
TGCAGCGCAGGGGCCTCCTATAATTCACCCCTCCACTTT
>.|.|TRBJ1-5|TRBV2
CASRAGENQPQHF
TGTGCCAGCAGGGCTGGGGAGAATCAGCCCCAGCATTTT
>.|.|TRBJ2-7|TRBV7-2
CASSSRDSYEQYF
TGTGCCAGCAGCTCCCGGGACTCCTACGAGCAGTACTTC
>once|.|TRBJ1-2|TRBV6-2/TRBV6-3
CASSYSARDYGYTF
TGTGCCAGCAGTTACTCGGCCAGGGACTATGGCTACACCTTC
>once|.|TRBJ2-3|TRBV30
CAWRARLAILTQYF
TGTGCCTGGAGGGCGCGGCTAGCGATCTTAACGCAGTATTTT
>.|TRBD2|TRBJ2-5|TRBV4-2
CASSQAPEGGGAGGTQYF
TGTGCCAGCAGCCAAGCCCCCGAGGGCGGGGGGGCCGGAGGGACCCAGTACTTC
>.|.|TRBJ1-1|TRBV4-2
CASSLETGTEAFF
TGTGCCAGCAGCCTAGAGACAGGAACTGAAGCTTTCTTT
>.|TRBD2|TRBJ2-1|TRBV7-3
CASSFGLAREQFF
TGTGCCAGCAGCTTTGGACTAGCCCGAGAGCAGTTCTTC
>.|.|TRBJ1-5|TRBV30
CAWRGRSGQPQHF
TGTGCCTGGAGGGGGAGGTCTGGGCAGCCCCAGCATTTT
>.|TRBD1|TRBJ1-2|TRBV7-2
CASSQAGQGHGYTF
TGTGCCAGCAGCCAAGCCGGACAGGGACATGGCTACACCTTC
>.|.|TRBJ1-2|TRBV28
CASGSPAYGYTF
TGTGCCAGCGGGTCCCCGGCGTATGGCTACACCTTC
>once|.|TRBJ2-7|TRBV19
CASSPEGGYEQYF
TGTGCCAGTAGCCCTGAGGGTGGCTACGAGCAGTACTTC
>.|.|TRBJ2-1|TRBV11-3
CASSLDSGYNEQFF
TGTGCCAGCAGCTTAGACTCAGGGTACAATGAGCAGTTCTTC
>once|.|TRBJ2-3|TRBV24-1
CATSTSRLESTDTQYF
TGTGCCACCAGCACCTCTCGACTAGAATCCACAGATACGCAGTATTTT
>.|TRBD1|TRBJ2-7|TRBV6-5
CASSRGGTGGNEQYF
TGTGCCAGCAGTAGGGGTGGGACAGGGGGCAACGAGCAGTACTTC
>.|TRBD1|TRBJ2-7|TRBV19
CASSSPGQGASYEQYF
TGTGCCAGTAGTAGCCCGGGACAGGGGGCTAGCTACGAGCAGTACTTC
>once|.|TRBJ1-1|TRBV5-5
CASSLQGIGTEAFF
TGTGCCAGCAGCTTGCAAGGGATCGGCACTGAAGCTTTCTTT
>.|.|TRBJ1-1|TRBV6-5
CASRAVDFEAFF
TGTGCCAGCAGGGCCGTGGATTTTGAAGCTTTCTTT
>.|.|TRBJ1-1|TRBV5-4
CASSPRVGGTEAFF
TGTGCCAGCAGTCCACGTGTGGGGGGCACTGAAGCTTTCTTT
>.|.|TRBJ2-6|TRBV11-2
CASSFTSSGANVLTF
TGTGCCAGCAGCTTCACCTCCTCTGGGGCCAACGTCCTGACTTTC
>.|.|TRBJ2-5|TRBV18
CASHPHPTQETQYF
TGTGCCAGCCATCCACACCCTACCCAAGAGACCCAGTACTTC
>.|TRBD1|TRBJ2-6|TRBV7-2
CASSSYRGSANVLTF
TGTGCCAGCAGCTCTTACAGGGGGAGTGCCAACGTCCTGACTTTC
>.|TRBD1|TRBJ1-4|TRBV6-6
CASSKGAPPNEKLFF
TGTGCCAGCAGTAAGGGGGCCCCCCCGAATGAAAAACTGTTTTTT
>.|.|TRBJ1-1|TRBV28
CASSARDRDLTEAFF
TGTGCCAGCAGCGCAAGGGACCGGGATCTCACTGAAGCTTTCTTT
>.|.|TRBJ1-5|TRBV30
CAWSVRGGTSHQPQHF
TGTGCCTGGAGTGTACGTGGGGGGACGTCACATCAGCCCCAGCATTTT
>.|TRBD2|TRBJ2-1|TRBV5-1
CASSLRGTSGRDEQFF
TGCGCCAGCAGCTTGCGAGGGACTAGCGGGCGCGATGAGCAGTTCTTC
>.|.|TRBJ1-1|TRBV3-1/TRBV3-2
CASSHPDGMNTEAFF
TGTGCCAGCAGCCACCCCGACGGCATGAACACTGAAGCTTTCTTT
>.|TRBD2|TRBJ2-3|TRBV9
CASSVTSGVTTDTQYF
TGTGCCAGCAGCGTTACTAGCGGGGTTACCACAGATACGCAGTATTTT
>.|.|TRBJ1-2|TRBV12-1
CASSQLYGYTF
TGTGCCAGCAGCCAATTATATGGCTACACCTTC
>once|TRBD1|TRBJ1-4|TRBV9
CASSVRTGGNEKLFF
TGTGCCAGCAGCGTCAGGACAGGGGGCAATGAAAAACTGTTTTTT
>.|.|TRBJ1-4|TRBV27
CASSFIGGAEKLFF
TGTGCCAGCAGTTTCATAGGGGGGGCTGAAAAACTGTTTTTT
>.|TRBD1|TRBJ2-5|TRBV7-3
CASSLNLGQGMETQYF
TGTGCCAGCAGCTTAAATCTGGGACAGGGGATGGAGACCCAGTACTTC
>.|.|TRBJ1-5|TRBV19
CASHPRGTGNQPQHF
TGTGCCAGTCACCCCAGGGGTACCGGCAATCAGCCCCAGCATTTT
>once|.|TRBJ1-1|TRBV6-5
CASSLSGPMNTEAFF
TGTGCCAGCAGTCTTTCAGGGCCCATGAACACTGAAGCTTTCTTT
>.|.|TRBJ1-2|TRBV6-1
CASSEDGDYGYTF
TGTGCCAGCAGTGAGGACGGTGACTATGGCTACACCTTC
>.|TRBD1|TRBJ1-6|TRBV6-4
CASSEGQGSYSPLHF
TGTGCCAGCAGCGAGGGACAGGGGAGTTACTCACCCCTCCACTTT
>few|TRBD1|TRBJ1-5|TRBV24-1
CATSDRRQGPNQPQHF
TGTGCCACCAGTGACCGCCGACAGGGCCCCAATCAGCCCCAGCATTTT
>.|.|TRBJ2-1|TRBV24-1
CATSDLLDNEQFF
TGTGCCACCAGTGATTTGCTGGACAATGAGCAGTTCTTC
>.|TRBD2|TRBJ2-7|TRBV13
CASSLGTSAAPEQYF
TGTGCCAGCAGCTTAGGGACTAGCGCTGCCCCTGAGCAGTACTTC
>.|TRBD2|TRBJ2-2|TRBV18
CASSPPILAATGELFF
TGTGCCAGCTCACCACCGATCCTAGCGGCCACCGGGGAGCTGTTTTTT
>.|.|TRBJ2-7|TRBV28
CASSPLGGVDTYEQYF
TGTGCCAGCAGTCCCCTTGGCGGGGTGGATACCTACGAGCAGTACTTC
>.|.|TRBJ2-6|TRBV15
CATSSGGAANVLTF
TGTGCCACCAGCAGTGGAGGGGCGGCCAACGTCCTGACTTTC
>.|.|TRBJ1-1|TRBV29-1
CSVEASRTEAFF
TGCAGCGTTGAAGCAAGCCGGACTGAAGCTTTCTTT